This T cell receptor (beta chain) was obtained from a study of cytomegalovirus exposure and HLA in healthy donors (dated by TCRdb to 2015 to 2018). For the study in its entirety: In an earlier analysis of under 750 of the donors, around 290 Gb of sequence data and 117 million unique TCR beta sequences from about 190 million T cells were reported. Donor age, sex, ethnicity and CMV serostatus were collected together with the repertoire data. To predict cytomegalovirus infection status, the study brought together high-throughput TCR immunosequencing, statistical association of individual TCRs with disease status, and machine learning. The study aimed to test whether cataloging public T cell receptors could reveal signatures of past pathogen exposure. In the later analysis, no new phenotypic data were used to find candidate immune exposures; instead, reliance was placed on TCR beta sequences and their occurrence across donors. Among some 400 genotyped donors of the cohort, an average of roughly 230,000 unique TCR beta nucleotide sequences was sequenced per donor, of which about 18% were non-productive. To decide whether each TCR beta V gene segment behaved as functional or pseudogenic, an earlier analysis of approximately 620 of the donors relied on high-throughput TCR beta sequencing. About 280 gigabases of sequencing data and approximately 92 million unique TCR sequences made up an early release that covered 500 to 650 HLA-typed donors. Every repertoire in the discovery cohort had been generated on one and the same sequencing platform. To study patterns of TCR occurrence, a later analysis re-analyzed previously published TCR beta repertoires from 550 to 800 donors and added high-resolution HLA genotyping. Using immunosequencing, the study profiled T cell repertoires from roughly 650 subjects and related those repertoires to cytomegalovirus serostatus. HLA typing included class I and class II loci at four-digit resolution. Among the roughly 410 genotyped donors, under 90% belonged to the genetic ancestry cluster associated with self-reported Caucasian donors. A later genetic analysis used genome-wide SNP genotypes for about three fifths of the 666 donors, treating that subset as a discovery cohort. The number of typed donors differed by locus: about 629-640 for A, B, C, DRB1 and DQB1; about 520 for DQA1; 600 to 610 for DPA1; and around 470 for DPB1. Besides the first cohort of under 700 subjects, a separate validation cohort made up of 120 different subjects was used. Because of strong linkage in the cohort, five DR-DQ haplotypes were treated as single units for association and clustering.

Library creation used the immunoSEQ multiplex PCR assay. A mixture of 60 forward primers for TCR Vbeta segments and 13 reverse primers for TCR Jbeta segments was used in the multiplex PCR. The CDR3 region of rearranged TCR beta genes was amplified from genomic DNA by a multiplex PCR assay. On the Illumina HiSeq System, the amplified TCR beta libraries were sequenced as 87-base-pair reads. Per the source publication's procedure: Across the 700 or so repertoires, a later analysis counted tens of millions of unique TCR beta chains, 9 million to 14 million of which were shared by at least two donors. Raw reads were error-corrected and collapsed into unique sequences with a nearest-neighbor algorithm that merged closely related sequences to remove PCR and sequencing errors. To assign V, D and J gene segments, CDR3 sequences were aligned to IMGT reference sequences. For a sequence to be retained, at least a six-nucleotide match to both a V gene segment and a J gene segment was required. Rearrangements were called productive when the CDR3 lacked stop codons and stayed in frame with V and J; all others were non-productive. Following IMGT convention, CDR3 was defined as the stretch from the second conserved V-encoded cysteine up to the conserved J-encoded phenylalanine. In an earlier analysis of roughly 610 of the donors, sequences lacking an unambiguous match to a single V gene segment were excluded. An earlier analysis of some 500 of the donors classified V segments as functional when productive rearrangements were above 56.7% and as segregating when the standard deviation between donors was above 5%. A statistical classification framework was built to diagnose cytomegalovirus status from the catalog of TCR beta chain sequences. In a later analysis, V and J genes were assigned by comparing TCR nucleotide sequences against IMGT/GENE-DB human TR gene sequences. A later analysis assigned CDR3 sequences and most-parsimonious VDJ recombination scenarios with the TCRdist pipeline. A later analysis defined each TCR beta chain by its CDR3 amino acid sequence plus V-gene family, and excluded reads lacking a unique V-gene family. To address suspected cross-contamination and a sequencing artifact, a later analysis removed a few hundred highly shared, low-generation-probability nucleotide sequences. In a later analysis, a clonal expansion index was calculated for each public chain from normalized within-repertoire ranks of inferred template counts. A later analysis computed generation probabilities with a VDJ recombination model fitted to out-of-frame rearrangements, and checked the results against IGoR. In a later analysis, hypergeometric tests were used to score TCR-TCR, TCR-HLA and TCR-CMV co-occurrence, with a repertoire-size bias correction applied to TCR pairs. False discovery rates were estimated in a later analysis by permuting HLA or CMV assignments 20 times. In a later analysis, co-occurring TCRs were grouped using DBSCAN, with TCRdist sequence similarity added in when clustering inside HLA-allele-positive subsets. Repertoires with fewer than 30,000 or more than 120,000 public chains, plus five repertoires with anomalous nucleotide sharing, were excluded from co-occurrence clustering. TCRdb mirrors the immuneACCESS table, restricted to in-frame sequences. Some clones are absent from its copies; in checked studies, under half trace to an unresolved V gene, and the reason for the others is unknown. That table gives V, J and clone size, and the DNA gave D and trimming. A total of about 200,000 clones appear in this sample, about 80% of them only once. Together, the top ten hold less than 15% of the sample.

Study-wide findings and limitations: The classifier was reported to diagnose cytomegalovirus status with high specificity and sensitivity in both the original cohort and the validation cohort. CMV serostatus was the only immune exposure information available for the cohort. While some public TCRs were present in many individuals, most TCR sequences turned up only very rarely across donors. Because HLA typing was missing for some donors at each locus, association tests included only the typed subset. A group of highly shared sequence variants was considered likely to be a technical artifact of the sequencing pipeline. The authors suggested that the approach could potentially be generalized to other disease states and immunological phenotypes. Three of the identified cytomegalovirus-associated TCR beta chains were confirmed in vitro to be specific for cytomegalovirus antigens. Strong co-occurrence of HLA alleles, especially DR and DQ, made assigning TCR associations to individual alleles difficult. In the study, 150 to 200 TCR beta chains were listed as associated with cytomegalovirus. Because counts were too low, around 17 rarely observed V segments, including chromosome 9 orphons, were left out of the earlier analysis of 587 of the donors. A further reported finding was that TCR beta sequences accurately predicted the HLA-A and HLA-B alleles for most subjects in the first cohort. The cohort was sequenced for TCR beta chains only, and without alpha or paired-chain data the features that could be detected were limited. The presence/absence analyses assumed that sequencing depth was roughly uniform across donors, and that assumption may not be true. An association between a missense DCLRE1C variant and V-gene and J-gene trimming of TCR beta chains was found in a later genetic analysis and replicated in an independent cohort. At a false discovery rate of 0.05, a later analysis linked 15,000 to 20,000 TCR beta sequences to specific HLA alleles. In a later analysis, TCR association rates were found to vary across HLA loci, with the most associated TCRs seen for DRB1 alleles and the fewest for HLA-C alleles. In a later analysis, HLA-associated TCR beta chains were found to be more clonally expanded and to have lower generation probabilities than equally common non-associated chains. According to a later genetic analysis, donors in an Asian-associated ancestry cluster had fewer N-insertions in productive TCRs than the approximately 700-donor mean. In an earlier analysis of some 540 of the donors, most TCR beta V segments appeared in productive rearrangements about 87% or about 30% of the time, broadly matching IMGT annotations. Linkage disequilibrium might explain the correlated functional status among segregating V segments, but an unknown experimental factor could not be excluded. According to a later analysis, most CMV-associated TCR beta chains appeared to be HLA-restricted, and the HLA associations seemed to be driven largely by CMV exposure. Several of the top co-occurrence clusters appeared to be linked to parvovirus B19, influenza, CMV and Epstein-Barr virus, according to a later analysis.

The cohort comprised approximately 700 healthy bone marrow donors. At the time of sampling, all cohort members were nominally healthy, though unrecorded immune exposures were likely present. The donor tested CMV seropositive, placing the donor among the approximately 290 seropositive members of the cohort. A peripheral blood sample was provided by each donor, and peripheral blood mononuclear cells were used for TCR beta sequencing. Genomic DNA extraction from the blood cell samples was performed with the Qiagen DNeasy Blood Extraction Kit. As regards this clone: What antigen it recognizes has not been identified. Base qualities were left out, and no much larger clone turns up one base away.

This TCR came from a woman younger than 45 in good health and CMV-seropositive. Input material: PBMCs.

The sequence in DNA is TGTGCCAGCAGTTACAATCTCGGGTCACCCCTCCACTTT. Its protein reads: CASSYNLGSPLHF. The rearrangement combines TRBV6-6 with TRBJ1-6; too little of a D gene remains to name it. Including cysteine and phenylalanine, the CDR3 has 13 amino acids. Left in the record is the CDR3 DNA by itself, 39 bases read in frame from the first base. The germline ends are 9 bases apart after V is trimmed by 2 bases and J by 10 bases. CDR1 MNHNY and CDR2 SVGAGI were looked up in the germline V gene (reference sequence).